This T cell receptor beta chain derives from a study of post-analysis software for immune sequencing data. This clonotype has just a few counts. Its antigen remains unknown. The library was made from cDNA and included unique molecular identifiers. When about 1 to 11 million T cells were used, they gave about 490,000 cDNA molecules. Each CDR3 protein is one row after TCRdb ran MiXCR on the PCR reads. The table has approximately 360,000 distinct CDR3 sequences, about a third seen once. Study-level results: Samples sharing a preparation batch grouped tightly together when assessed by F measure. Compared against controls, patients with multiple sclerosis displayed significantly lower normalized Chao1 diversity. Roughly five TRBV segments were more frequent in patients than controls; TRBV5-6, TRBV5-1 and TRBV20-1 belonged to this group.

Germline V gives CDR1 MGHRA, CDR2 YSYEKL. Trimming removed 6 bases at V and 2 bases at J, with 18 bases between. The CDR3 consists of 16 residues. The V call is TRBV4-1, the J call TRBJ2-3; D may match TRBD1 or TRBD2 (6 bases each). Sequencing input: blood. The source of this sequence is a girl between 5 and 17 years old with multiple sclerosis. For the CDR3, the DNA is TGCGCCAGCAGTGGGGGGCCGCGCAGCCCCACAGATACGCAGTATTTT. This translates into CASSGGPRSPTDTQYF.